This T cell receptor (beta chain) was recorded in a study of T cell repertoires in cytomegalovirus infection. TCRdb re-derived calls from the reads in MiXCR, one entry per CDR3 protein. The sample holds 830,000 or so distinct CDR3 sequences, less than 35% seen once. Regarding this clonotype: Antigen specificity is unknown.

This CDR3 has 13 residues. Germline assignment: CDR1 SEHNR and CDR2 FQNEAQ (reference sequence). Trimming removed 11 bases from V and 3 bases from J, with 14 bases in between. The chain links TRBV7-9 to TRBJ2-1, with D maybe TRBD2 (7 bases). The sequencing used cultured CD8+ T cells from PBMCs, collected from culture after CMV antigen stimulation. This TCR derives from a human donor in good health (CMV status not recorded). Some clones in this sample may be carry-over from other donors' samples. CDR3 in amino acids: CAGWGGHYNEQFF. The CDR3 DNA reads TGTGCCGGATGGGGGGGGCACTACAATGAGCAGTTCTTC.